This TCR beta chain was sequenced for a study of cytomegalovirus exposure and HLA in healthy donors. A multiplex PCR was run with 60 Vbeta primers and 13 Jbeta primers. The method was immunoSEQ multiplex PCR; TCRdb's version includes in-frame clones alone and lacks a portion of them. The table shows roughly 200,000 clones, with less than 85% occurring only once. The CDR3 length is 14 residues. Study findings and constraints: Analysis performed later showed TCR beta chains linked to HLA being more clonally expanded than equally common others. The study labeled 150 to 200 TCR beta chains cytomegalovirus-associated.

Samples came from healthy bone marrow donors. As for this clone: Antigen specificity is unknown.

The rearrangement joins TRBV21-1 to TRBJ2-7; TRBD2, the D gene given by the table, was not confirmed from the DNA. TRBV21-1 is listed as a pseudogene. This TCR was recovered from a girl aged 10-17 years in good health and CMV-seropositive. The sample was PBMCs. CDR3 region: CASSKLHRLYEQYF. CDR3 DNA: TGTGCCAGCAGCAAACTACATAGACTCTACGAGCAGTACTTC.